These T cell receptor beta chains were read from a single sample in a study of CD8+ T cells in alopecia areata. Clones were read by immunoSEQ multiplex PCR, and TCRdb kept only the in-frame ones, dropping some. The sample shows 170,000 or so clones, 50% to 65% of them seen only once. This specimen was CD8+ T cells sorted from blood, taken at week 24, from a patient treated with tofacitinib. The source of these receptors is a human donor with alopecia areata. The CDR3 runs from the conserved cysteine through the conserved F or W. The order of the fields is CDR3 protein, CDR3 DNA, J gene, V gene, clone size, D gene. D genes are given only for firm matches. The size entry is marked missing in some rows and otherwise reads once, few, many or a size class.

CDR3aa: CASSQGDRGTYEQYF
CDR3nt: TGCGCCAGCAGCCAAGGGGACAGGGGGACCTACGAGCAGTACTTC
j_gene: TRBJ2-7
v_gene: TRBV4-3
abundance: NA
d_gene: TRBD1

CDR3aa: CASSLEVWENTEAFF
CDR3nt: TGTGCCAGCAGCTTAGAAGTGTGGGAGAACACTGAAGCTTTCTTT
j_gene: TRBJ1-1
v_gene: TRBV11-2
abundance: NA
d_gene: NA

CDR3aa: CASSENRINRYEQYF
CDR3nt: TGTGCCAGCAGCGAAAACAGGATAAACAGATACGAGCAGTACTTC
j_gene: TRBJ2-7
v_gene: TRBV7-8
abundance: NA
d_gene: NA

CDR3aa: CASSWSQGTFSNQPQHF
CDR3nt: TGTGCCAGCAGCTGGTCACAGGGGACCTTTAGCAATCAGCCCCAGCATTTT
j_gene: TRBJ1-5
v_gene: TRBV5-6
abundance: NA
d_gene: TRBD1

CDR3aa: CASSTWGGGGTDTQYF
CDR3nt: TGTGCCAGCAGCACTTGGGGGGGCGGTGGCACAGATACGCAGTATTTT
j_gene: TRBJ2-3
v_gene: TRBV9
abundance: NA
d_gene: NA

CDR3aa: CSVSLAGVDTGELFF
CDR3nt: TGCAGCGTTAGTTTAGCGGGGGTTGACACCGGGGAGCTGTTTTTT
j_gene: TRBJ2-2
v_gene: TRBV29-1
abundance: NA
d_gene: TRBD2

CDR3aa: CASSQEPSYEQYF
CDR3nt: TGCGCCAGCAGCCAAGAGCCCTCGTACGAGCAGTACTTC
j_gene: TRBJ2-7
v_gene: TRBV4-1
abundance: few
d_gene: NA

CDR3aa: CASSYSKGEVNTEAFF
CDR3nt: TGTGCCAGCAGTTACTCGAAGGGGGAGGTGAACACTGAAGCTTTCTTT
j_gene: TRBJ1-1
v_gene: TRBV6-5
abundance: NA
d_gene: NA

CDR3aa: CASSSEGSKNEKLFF
CDR3nt: TGTGCCAGCAGCTCAGAGGGCAGTAAAAATGAAAAACTGTTTTTT
j_gene: TRBJ1-4
v_gene: TRBV9
abundance: NA
d_gene: NA

CDR3aa: CSVDELTGTNYGYTF
CDR3nt: TGCAGCGTTGATGAGTTGACAGGGACTAACTATGGCTACACCTTC
j_gene: TRBJ1-2
v_gene: TRBV29-1
abundance: NA
d_gene: TRBD1

CDR3aa: CASSHGDVLNTEAFF
CDR3nt: TGCGCCAGCAGCCACGGGGACGTTTTGAACACTGAAGCTTTCTTT
j_gene: TRBJ1-1
v_gene: TRBV4-3
abundance: few
d_gene: NA

CDR3aa: CSVETVAGGDKGYTF
CDR3nt: TGCAGCGTTGAGACTGTGGCAGGAGGAGATAAGGGCTACACCTTC
j_gene: TRBJ1-2
v_gene: TRBV29-1
abundance: NA
d_gene: NA

CDR3aa: CASSETLADTDTQYF
CDR3nt: TGTGCCAGCAGTGAGACACTAGCGGACACAGATACGCAGTATTTT
j_gene: TRBJ2-3
v_gene: TRBV2
abundance: NA
d_gene: TRBD2

CDR3aa: CASSAPGRNYGYTF
CDR3nt: TGTGCCAGCAGCGCACCCGGACGGAACTATGGCTACACCTTC
j_gene: TRBJ1-2
v_gene: TRBV6-5
abundance: NA
d_gene: NA

CDR3aa: CASKYGEGPYEQYF
CDR3nt: TGTGCCAGTAAATATGGTGAGGGACCCTACGAGCAGTACTTC
j_gene: TRBJ2-7
v_gene: TRBV19
abundance: NA
d_gene: NA

CDR3aa: CASSLVGTGELFF
CDR3nt: TGTGCCAGCAGCTTGGTAGGGACTGGGGAGCTGTTTTTT
j_gene: TRBJ2-2
v_gene: TRBV5-6
abundance: few
d_gene: NA

CDR3aa: CASSFGLGRANTEAFF
CDR3nt: TGTGCCAGCAGCTTCGGGTTGGGCAGGGCGAACACTGAAGCTTTCTTT
j_gene: TRBJ1-1
v_gene: TRBV27
abundance: few
d_gene: NA

CDR3aa: CASSPPGLNTGELFF
CDR3nt: TGTGCCAGCAGCCCCCCGGGACTTAACACCGGGGAGCTGTTTTTT
j_gene: TRBJ2-2
v_gene: TRBV4-2
abundance: once
d_gene: NA

CDR3aa: CASSWGADYGYTF
CDR3nt: TGTGCCAGCAGTTGGGGGGCGGACTATGGCTACACCTTC
j_gene: TRBJ1-2
v_gene: TRBV25-1
abundance: NA
d_gene: NA

CDR3aa: CASSPGGTHGYTF
CDR3nt: TGTGCCAGCAGCCCTGGGGGGACCCATGGCTACACCTTC
j_gene: TRBJ1-2
v_gene: TRBV2
abundance: NA
d_gene: NA

CDR3aa: CASSLQGRVSNEQFF
CDR3nt: TGTGCCAGCAGTTTACAGGGTCGGGTTAGCAATGAGCAGTTCTTC
j_gene: TRBJ2-1
v_gene: TRBV6-5
abundance: NA
d_gene: NA

CDR3aa: CAWSVGSNYGYTF
CDR3nt: TGTGCCTGGAGTGTAGGGTCGAACTATGGCTACACCTTC
j_gene: TRBJ1-2
v_gene: TRBV30
abundance: NA
d_gene: NA

CDR3aa: CANSKGDTQYF
CDR3nt: TGTGCCAACAGCAAAGGAGATACGCAGTATTTT
j_gene: TRBJ2-3
v_gene: TRBV2
abundance: NA
d_gene: NA

CDR3aa: CASSLDSGTYNEQFF
CDR3nt: TGTGCCAGCAGCTTAGATAGCGGGACCTACAATGAGCAGTTCTTC
j_gene: TRBJ2-1
v_gene: TRBV7-2
abundance: NA
d_gene: TRBD2

CDR3aa: CASRTGRSGANVLTF
CDR3nt: TGTGCCAGCAGGACAGGTCGCTCTGGGGCCAACGTCCTGACTTTC
j_gene: TRBJ2-6
v_gene: TRBV6-1
abundance: few
d_gene: NA

CDR3aa: CASSQSWLAEGETQYF
CDR3nt: TGCGCCAGCAGTCAATCGTGGCTAGCGGAGGGAGAGACCCAGTACTTC
j_gene: TRBJ2-5
v_gene: TRBV23-1
abundance: few
d_gene: TRBD2

CDR3aa: CASSRGTDYNSPLHF
CDR3nt: TGCGCCAGCAGCCGCGGGACAGATTATAATTCACCCCTCCACTTT
j_gene: TRBJ1-6
v_gene: TRBV4-1
abundance: few
d_gene: TRBD1

CDR3aa: CASSLDPDYGYTF
CDR3nt: TGTGCCAGCAGCTTAGATCCCGACTATGGCTACACCTTC
j_gene: TRBJ1-2
v_gene: TRBV11-2
abundance: once
d_gene: NA

CDR3aa: CSVIGGVTDTQYF
CDR3nt: TGCAGCGTCATAGGCGGCGTGACAGATACGCAGTATTTT
j_gene: TRBJ2-3
v_gene: TRBV29-1
abundance: NA
d_gene: NA

CDR3aa: CASSYTGSFARGELFF
CDR3nt: TGTGCCAGCAGTTACACAGGGTCTTTCGCAAGGGGGGAGCTGTTTTTT
j_gene: TRBJ2-2
v_gene: TRBV6-6
abundance: NA
d_gene: NA

CDR3aa: CASSERWHGYEQYF
CDR3nt: TGCGCCAGCAGCGAAAGGTGGCACGGTTACGAGCAGTACTTC
j_gene: TRBJ2-7
v_gene: TRBV4-3
abundance: NA
d_gene: NA

CDR3aa: CASSLSPDREAFF
CDR3nt: TGTGCCAGCAGCTTATCCCCCGATAGGGAAGCTTTCTTT
j_gene: TRBJ1-1
v_gene: TRBV7-8
abundance: NA
d_gene: NA

CDR3aa: CASGPGSGANVLTF
CDR3nt: TGTGCCAGCGGCCCGGGGTCTGGGGCCAACGTCCTGACTTTC
j_gene: TRBJ2-6
v_gene: TRBV2
abundance: NA
d_gene: NA

CDR3aa: CATSREGTGGSQFF
CDR3nt: TGTGCCACCAGCAGAGAGGGGACAGGGGGCTCGCAGTTCTTC
j_gene: TRBJ2-1
v_gene: TRBV15
abundance: NA
d_gene: TRBD1

CDR3aa: CASSETGRFSGNEQFF
CDR3nt: TGTGCCAGCAGTGAGACAGGGAGGTTTTCCGGCAATGAGCAGTTCTTC
j_gene: TRBJ2-1
v_gene: TRBV2
abundance: few
d_gene: NA

CDR3aa: CASSHSPSQGGPGELFF
CDR3nt: TGCGCCAGCAGTCATTCACCTTCGCAGGGCGGTCCCGGGGAGCTGTTTTTT
j_gene: TRBJ2-2
v_gene: TRBV23-1
abundance: NA
d_gene: NA

CDR3aa: CATSRDPRGGSTDTQYF
CDR3nt: TGTGCCACCAGCAGAGATCCCCGGGGGGGCAGCACAGATACGCAGTATTTT
j_gene: TRBJ2-3
v_gene: TRBV15
abundance: NA
d_gene: TRBD2

CDR3aa: CSVVKGAGEQYF
CDR3nt: TGCAGCGTTGTGAAGGGGGCGGGCGAGCAGTACTTC
j_gene: TRBJ2-7
v_gene: TRBV29-1
abundance: NA
d_gene: TRBD1

CDR3aa: CASSGSIGGGHNEQFF
CDR3nt: TGTGCCAGCAGCGGCTCGATCGGCGGGGGCCACAATGAGCAGTTCTTC
j_gene: TRBJ2-1
v_gene: TRBV9
abundance: NA
d_gene: NA

CDR3aa: CASSEGPGLGDEQYF
CDR3nt: TGTGCCAGCAGCGAGGGTCCGGGGCTTGGGGACGAGCAGTACTTC
j_gene: TRBJ2-7
v_gene: TRBV6-5
abundance: NA
d_gene: NA

CDR3aa: CASSLTDQPQHF
CDR3nt: TGTGCCAGCAGCTTGACAGATCAGCCCCAGCATTTT
j_gene: TRBJ1-5
v_gene: TRBV7-2
abundance: NA
d_gene: NA

CDR3aa: CASSVEQGANSPLHF
CDR3nt: TGTGCCAGCAGCGTAGAACAGGGGGCGAATTCACCCCTCCACTTT
j_gene: TRBJ1-6
v_gene: TRBV9
abundance: once
d_gene: TRBD1

CDR3aa: CASSTPLGGLLQETQYF
CDR3nt: TGTGCCAGCAGCACACCCCTGGGGGGGCTGCTCCAAGAGACCCAGTACTTC
j_gene: TRBJ2-5
v_gene: TRBV9
abundance: NA
d_gene: NA